This T cell receptor (beta chain) emerged from a study of type 1 and type 2 diabetes patients. Genomic DNA was the PCR template. Multiplex PCR with 30 forward and 13 reverse primers amplified the TCR beta CDR3. MiXCR was run by TCRdb on the multiplex PCR reads, yielding one entry per CDR3 protein. The sample holds approximately 260,000 distinct CDR3 sequences; roughly 50% are singletons and the top ten take roughly an eighth. Trimming left V 0 bases short and J 5 bases short, with 9 bases between. Germline V lookup: CDR1 KGHDR, CDR2 SFDVKD. CDR3 length: 15 residues. The source material was peripheral blood mononuclear cells (PBMCs). The rearrangement links TRBV24-1 to TRBJ2-2; TRBD1 might be the D (5 bases). This receptor was obtained from a man younger than 30 with type 2 diabetes. For the CDR3, the DNA is TGTGCCACCAGTGATTTGAAGGACACGACCGGGGAGCTGTTTTTT. Translated: CATSDLKDTTGELFF.